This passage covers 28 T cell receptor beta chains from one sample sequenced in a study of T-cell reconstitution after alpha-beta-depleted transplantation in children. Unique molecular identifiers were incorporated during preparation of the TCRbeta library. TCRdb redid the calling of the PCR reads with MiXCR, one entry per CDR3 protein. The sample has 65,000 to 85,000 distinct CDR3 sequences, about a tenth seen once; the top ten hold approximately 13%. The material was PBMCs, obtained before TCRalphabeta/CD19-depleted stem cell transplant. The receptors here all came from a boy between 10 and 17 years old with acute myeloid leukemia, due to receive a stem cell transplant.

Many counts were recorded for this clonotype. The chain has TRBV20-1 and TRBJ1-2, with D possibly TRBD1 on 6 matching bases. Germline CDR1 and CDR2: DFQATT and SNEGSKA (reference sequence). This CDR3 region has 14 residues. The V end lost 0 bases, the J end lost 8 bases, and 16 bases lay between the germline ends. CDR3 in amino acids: CSARDPQGRWGYTF. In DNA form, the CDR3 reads TGCAGTGCTAGAGATCCCCAGGGGCGCTGGGGCTACACCTTC.

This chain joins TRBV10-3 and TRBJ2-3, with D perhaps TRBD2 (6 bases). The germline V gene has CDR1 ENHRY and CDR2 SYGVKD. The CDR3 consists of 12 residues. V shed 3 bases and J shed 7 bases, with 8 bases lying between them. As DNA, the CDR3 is TGTGCCATCAGTGAACTAGCTCATACGCAGTATTTT. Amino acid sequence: CAISELAHTQYF.

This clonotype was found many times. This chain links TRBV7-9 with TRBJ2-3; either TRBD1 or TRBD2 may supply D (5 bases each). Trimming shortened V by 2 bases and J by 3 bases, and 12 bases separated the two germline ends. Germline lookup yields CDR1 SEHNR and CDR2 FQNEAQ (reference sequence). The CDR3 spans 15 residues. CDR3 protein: CASSLQGAVTDTQYF. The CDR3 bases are TGTGCCAGCAGCTTACAGGGAGCGGTGACAGATACGCAGTATTTT.

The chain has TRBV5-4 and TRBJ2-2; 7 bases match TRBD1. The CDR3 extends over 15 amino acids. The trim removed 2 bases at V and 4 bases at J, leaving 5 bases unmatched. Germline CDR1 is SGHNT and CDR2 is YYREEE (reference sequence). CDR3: CASSFRDSTTGELFF. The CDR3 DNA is TGTGCCAGCAGCTTCCGGGACAGTACCACCGGGGAGCTGTTTTTT. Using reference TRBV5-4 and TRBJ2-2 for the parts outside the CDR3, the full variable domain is ETGVTQSPTHLIKTRGQQVTLRCSSQSGHNTVSWYQQALGQGPQFIFQYYREEENGRGNFPPRFSGLQFPNYSSELNVNALELDDSALYLCASSFRDSTTGELFFGEGSRLTVL.

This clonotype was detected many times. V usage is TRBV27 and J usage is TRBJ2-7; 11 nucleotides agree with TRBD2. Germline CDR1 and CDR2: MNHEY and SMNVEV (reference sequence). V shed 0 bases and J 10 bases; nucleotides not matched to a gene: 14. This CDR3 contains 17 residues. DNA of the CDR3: TGTGCCAGCAGTTTATCCGGGACTAGCGGTTGGTTAGGGAGACAGTACTTC. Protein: CASSLSGTSGWLGRQYF.

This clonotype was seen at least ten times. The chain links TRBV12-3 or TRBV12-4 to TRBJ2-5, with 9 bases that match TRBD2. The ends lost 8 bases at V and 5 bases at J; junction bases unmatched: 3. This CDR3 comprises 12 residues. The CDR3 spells CASGLAQETQYF. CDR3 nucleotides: TGTGCCAGCGGACTAGCGCAGGAGACCCAGTACTTC.

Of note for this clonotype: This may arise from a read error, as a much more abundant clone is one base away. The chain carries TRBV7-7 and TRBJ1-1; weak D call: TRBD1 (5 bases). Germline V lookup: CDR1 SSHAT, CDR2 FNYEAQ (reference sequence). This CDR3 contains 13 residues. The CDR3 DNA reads TGTGCTAGCAGCCCTGGGGCGAACACTGAAGCTTTCTTT. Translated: CASSPGANTEAFF.

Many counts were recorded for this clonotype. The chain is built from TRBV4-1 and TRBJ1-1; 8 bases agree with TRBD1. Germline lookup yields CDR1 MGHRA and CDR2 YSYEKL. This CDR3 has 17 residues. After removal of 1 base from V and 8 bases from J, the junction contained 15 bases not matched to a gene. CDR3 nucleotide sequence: TGCGCCAGCAGCCAAGTCGGGCAGGGGGCCCGGGGGATAGAAGCTTTCTTT. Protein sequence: CASSQVGQGARGIEAFF.

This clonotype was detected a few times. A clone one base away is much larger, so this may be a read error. CDR3 in amino acids: CAISLFSTGAAFTGNTIYF. DNA of the CDR3: TGTGCCATCAGTTTATTTTCGACAGGGGCCGCCTTTACTGGAAACACCATATATTTT. This chain connects TRBV12-3 or TRBV12-4 to TRBJ1-3; 8 bases are shared with TRBD1. This CDR3 has 19 residues.

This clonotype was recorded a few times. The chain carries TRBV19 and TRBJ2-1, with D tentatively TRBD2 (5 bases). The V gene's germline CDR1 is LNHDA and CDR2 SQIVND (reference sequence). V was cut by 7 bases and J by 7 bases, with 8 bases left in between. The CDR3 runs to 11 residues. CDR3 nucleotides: TGTGCCAGTACCTCGGGGAATGAGCAGTTCTTC. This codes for CASTSGNEQFF.

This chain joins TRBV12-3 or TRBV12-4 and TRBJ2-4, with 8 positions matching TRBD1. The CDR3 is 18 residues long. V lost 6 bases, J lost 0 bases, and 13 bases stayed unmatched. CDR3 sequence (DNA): TGTGCCAGCAGCCCGCGGACAGGGTCAAAACTAGCCAAAAACATTCAGTACTTC. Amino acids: CASSPRTGSKLAKNIQYF.

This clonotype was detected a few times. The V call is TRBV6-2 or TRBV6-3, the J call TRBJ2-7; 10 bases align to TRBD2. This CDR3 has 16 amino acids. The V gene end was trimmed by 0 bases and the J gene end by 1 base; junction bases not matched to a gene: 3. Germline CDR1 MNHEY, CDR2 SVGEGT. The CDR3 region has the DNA TGTGCCAGCAGTTACTCCCAGCGGGGGGGTTCCTACGAGCAGTACTTC. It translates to CASSYSQRGGSYEQYF.

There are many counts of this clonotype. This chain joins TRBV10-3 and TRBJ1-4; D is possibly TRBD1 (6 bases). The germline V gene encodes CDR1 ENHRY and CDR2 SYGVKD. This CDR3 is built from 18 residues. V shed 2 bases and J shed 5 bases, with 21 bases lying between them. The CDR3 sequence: CAISEALGRGRPNEKLFF. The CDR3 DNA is TGTGCCATCAGTGAGGCTCTGGGCCGGGGGCGACCAAATGAAAAACTGTTTTTT.

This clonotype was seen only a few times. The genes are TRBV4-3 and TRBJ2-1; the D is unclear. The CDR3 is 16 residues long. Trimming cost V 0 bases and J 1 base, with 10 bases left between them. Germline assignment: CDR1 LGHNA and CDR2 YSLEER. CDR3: CASSQDLVGSYNEQFF. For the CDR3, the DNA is TGCGCCAGCAGCCAAGATTTAGTTGGGTCCTACAATGAGCAGTTCTTC.

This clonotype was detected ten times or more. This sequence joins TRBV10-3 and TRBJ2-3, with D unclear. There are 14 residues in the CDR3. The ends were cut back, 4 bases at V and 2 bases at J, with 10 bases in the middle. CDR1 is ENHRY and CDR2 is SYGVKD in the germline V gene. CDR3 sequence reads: CAISGLQSTDTQYF. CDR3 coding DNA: TGTGCCATCAGTGGACTTCAGTCCACAGATACGCAGTATTTT.

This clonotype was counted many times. The CDR3 protein is CASGLAETQYF. The DNA of the CDR3 is TGTGCCAGCGGACTAGCGGAGACCCAGTACTTC. This chain links TRBV28 with TRBJ2-5, with 9 bases lining up with TRBD2. CDR3 size: 11 residues. V shed 8 bases and J 5 bases; nucleotides not matched to a gene: 0. The V gene's germline CDR1 is MDHEN and CDR2 SYDVKM.

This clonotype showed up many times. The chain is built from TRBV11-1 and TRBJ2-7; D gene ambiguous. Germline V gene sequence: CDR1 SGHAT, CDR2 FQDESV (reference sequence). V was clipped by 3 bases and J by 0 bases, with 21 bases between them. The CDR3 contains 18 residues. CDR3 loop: CASSFPTRVPSSSYEQYF. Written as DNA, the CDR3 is TGTGCCAGCAGCTTCCCGACTCGCGTTCCCTCTAGCTCCTACGAGCAGTACTTC.

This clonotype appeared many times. DNA of the CDR3: TGCAGTGCTAGGGGACAGAACAATCAGCCCCAGCATTTT. It specifies CSARGQNNQPQHF. The chain recombines TRBV20-1 with TRBJ1-5; 7 bases line up with TRBD1. V shed 3 bases and J 3 bases; nucleotides not matched to a gene: 2. This CDR3 is 13 amino acids long. The germline gives CDR1 DFQATT, CDR2 SNEGSKA (reference sequence).

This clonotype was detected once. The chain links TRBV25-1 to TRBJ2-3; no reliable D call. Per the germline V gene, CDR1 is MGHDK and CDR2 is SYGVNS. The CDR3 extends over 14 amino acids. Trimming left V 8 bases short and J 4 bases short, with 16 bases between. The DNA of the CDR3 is TGTGCCAGCCTATCTCGGCAAAGGGCAGATACGCAGTATTTT. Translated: CASLSRQRADTQYF.

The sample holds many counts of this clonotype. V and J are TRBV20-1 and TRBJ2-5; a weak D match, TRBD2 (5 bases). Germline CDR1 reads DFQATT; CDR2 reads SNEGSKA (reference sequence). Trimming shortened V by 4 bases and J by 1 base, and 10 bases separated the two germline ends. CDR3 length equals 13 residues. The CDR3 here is CSAKLESQETQYF. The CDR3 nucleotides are TGCAGTGCTAAACTAGAGAGCCAAGAGACCCAGTACTTC.

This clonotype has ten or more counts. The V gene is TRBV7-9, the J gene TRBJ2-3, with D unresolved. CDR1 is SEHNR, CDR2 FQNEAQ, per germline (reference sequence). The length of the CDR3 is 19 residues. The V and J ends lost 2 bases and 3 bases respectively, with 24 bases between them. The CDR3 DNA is TGTGCCAGCAGCTTAAGGCCAGGCTCCCCGAGGATAAGGACAGATACGCAGTATTTT. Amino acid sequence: CASSLRPGSPRIRTDTQYF.

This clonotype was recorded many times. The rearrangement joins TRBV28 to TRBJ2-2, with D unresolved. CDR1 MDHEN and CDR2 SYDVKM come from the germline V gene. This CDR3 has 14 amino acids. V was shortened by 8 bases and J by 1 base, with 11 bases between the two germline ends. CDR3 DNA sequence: TGTGCCAGCCGTGGGCCCTTGAACACCGGGGAGCTGTTTTTT. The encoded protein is CASRGPLNTGELFF. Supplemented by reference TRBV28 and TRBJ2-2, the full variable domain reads DVKVTQSSRYLVKRTGEKVFLECVQDMDHENMFWYRQDPGLGLRLIYFSYDVKMKEKGDIPEGYSVSREKKERFSLILESASTNQTSMYLCASRGPLNTGELFFGEGSRLTVL.

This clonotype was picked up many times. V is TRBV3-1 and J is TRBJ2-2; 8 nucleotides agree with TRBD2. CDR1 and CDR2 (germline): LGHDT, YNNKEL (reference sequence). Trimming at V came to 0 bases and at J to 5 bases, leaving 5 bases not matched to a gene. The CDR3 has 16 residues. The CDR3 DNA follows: TGTGCCAGCAGCCAAGATCCGGGGGGGCGGACCGGGGAGCTGTTTTTT. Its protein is CASSQDPGGRTGELFF.

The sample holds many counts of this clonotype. The CDR3 spells CASSLGLAESTDTQYF. The CDR3 region has the DNA TGTGCCAGCAGTCTAGGACTAGCGGAAAGCACAGATACGCAGTATTTT. J is TRBJ2-3 and V is TRBV21-1; the DNA was not used to check the table's D call, TRBD2. TRBV21-1 is a listed pseudogene. The CDR3 has 16 residues.

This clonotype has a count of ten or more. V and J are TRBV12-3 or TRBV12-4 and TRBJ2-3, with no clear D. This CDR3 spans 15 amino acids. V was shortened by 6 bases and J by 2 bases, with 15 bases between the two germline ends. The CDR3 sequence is CASSPDNGVTDTQYF. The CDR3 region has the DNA TGTGCCAGCAGCCCCGATAATGGGGTCACAGATACGCAGTATTTT.

The CDR3 loop reads CASSVGDRGFTEAFF. In DNA, the CDR3 is TGTGCCAGCAGCGTAGGGGACAGGGGTTTCACTGAAGCTTTCTTT. This chain connects TRBV9 to TRBJ1-1, with 10 bases that match TRBD1. The length of the CDR3 is 15 residues. CDR1 is SGDLS, CDR2 YYNGEE, per germline. Trimming took 0 bases from V and 4 from J; bases not matched to a gene: 3.

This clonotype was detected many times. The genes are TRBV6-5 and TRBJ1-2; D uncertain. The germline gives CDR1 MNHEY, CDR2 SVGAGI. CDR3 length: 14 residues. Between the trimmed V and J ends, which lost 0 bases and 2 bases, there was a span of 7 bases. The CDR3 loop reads CASSYSLQNYGYTF. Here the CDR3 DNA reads TGTGCCAGCAGTTACTCACTGCAAAACTATGGCTACACCTTC.

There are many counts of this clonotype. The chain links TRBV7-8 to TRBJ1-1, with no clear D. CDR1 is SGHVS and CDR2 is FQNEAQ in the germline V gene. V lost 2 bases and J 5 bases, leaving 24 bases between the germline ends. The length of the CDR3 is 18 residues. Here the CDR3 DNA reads TGTGCCAGCAGCTTACGGGGATCTCGCAGTGAGGTGTTAACTGAAGCTTTCTTT. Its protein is CASSLRGSRSEVLTEAFF.